What follows are 14 T cell receptor beta chains derived from one specimen sequenced in a study of blood T cell repertoires in COVID-19. Profiling relied on immunoSEQ multiplex PCR, and the TCRdb table lists in-frame clones only, not all of them. Of roughly 200,000 clones in the sample, about 85% are singletons; the top ten hold 18%. Sequenced: PBMCs or T cells enriched from blood (not recorded which). The receptors were gathered from a man aged 40-49 years who had recovered from COVID-19.

This clone was seen only a few times. The CDR3 DNA follows: TGTGCCAGCAGCCAAGAGATACAGGGGCTCGGGAACTATGGCTACACCTTC. This codes for CASSQEIQGLGNYGYTF. The chain has TRBV14 and TRBJ1-2; 7 nucleotides match TRBD1. The J segment lost 2 bases and the V segment lost 0 bases, leaving 9 bases of the junction unmatched. CDR1 is SGHDN and CDR2 is FVKESK in the germline V gene. This CDR3 has 17 amino acids. The full variable domain, in which reference TRBV14 and TRBJ1-2 provide the parts outside the CDR3, is EAGVTQFPSHSVIEKGQTVTLRCDPISGHDNLYWYRRVMGKEIKFLLHFVKESKQDESGMPNNRFLAERTGGTYSTLKVQPAELEDSGVYFCASSQEIQGLGNYGYTFGSGTRLTVV.

The V gene is TRBV6-5, the J gene TRBJ1-4, with a weak D call TRBD1 (5 bases). The germline gives CDR1 MNHEY, CDR2 SVGAGI. The CDR3 totals 14 residues. Trimming cost V 7 bases and J 3 bases, with 12 bases left between them. The CDR3 is CASTHRLSNEKLFF. CDR3 nucleotide sequence: TGTGCCAGCACCCACAGGTTATCTAATGAAAAACTGTTTTTT.

The chain is built from TRBV11-2 and TRBJ2-7, with TRBD2 matching 15 bases. With 5 bases clipped from V and 0 bases from J, the junction kept 8 bases outside the gene matches. In germline, CDR1 is SGHAT, CDR2 FQNNGV. The CDR3 covers 18 residues. The CDR3 nucleotides are TGTGCCAGCAGCAAGGGACTAGCGGGAGGACACAGCTCCTACGAGCAGTACTTC. Encoded protein: CASSKGLAGGHSSYEQYF.

Only a few counts were recorded for this clone. V gene TRBV5-4 combines with J gene TRBJ2-1, with 12 bases that match TRBD2. The CDR3 is 17 residues long. Germline CDR1 is SGHNT and CDR2 is YYREEE (reference sequence). The J segment lost 6 bases and the V segment lost 1 base, leaving 8 bases of the junction unmatched. The CDR3 loop is CASSLSLAGGPSNEQFF. The CDR3 coding sequence is TGTGCCAGCAGCTTGTCCCTAGCGGGAGGGCCCTCCAATGAGCAGTTCTTC.

The genes are TRBV5-1 and TRBJ2-7; a weak D match, TRBD1 (6 bases). Germline assignment: CDR1 SGHRS and CDR2 YFSETQ. The CDR3 consists of 14 residues. The V end lost 4 bases, the J end lost 6 bases, and 17 bases lay between the germline ends. CDR3 sequence reads: CASSLPTGPSEQYF. CDR3 coding DNA: TGCGCCAGCAGCCTCCCGACAGGTCCCAGCGAGCAGTACTTC.

This chain links TRBV29-1 with TRBJ2-7; tentative D call: TRBD2 (5 bases). V dropped 0 bases and J dropped 0 bases, with 12 bases sitting between them. Germline V gene sequence: CDR1 SQVTM, CDR2 ANQGSEA. The CDR3 covers 15 residues. CDR3 protein: CSVEEPSGPSYEQYF. The CDR3 bases are TGCAGCGTTGAAGAACCAAGCGGACCCTCCTACGAGCAGTACTTC.

The chain has TRBV5-1 and TRBJ2-7; a weak D match, TRBD1 (6 bases). Germline CDR1 is SGHRS and CDR2 is YFSETQ. The length of the CDR3 is 16 residues. With 0 bases removed from V and 3 bases from J, the gap between germline ends came to 16 bases. The CDR3 sequence is CASSLGVTTGNYEQYF. The DNA of the CDR3 is TGCGCCAGCAGCTTGGGGGTCACCACAGGGAACTACGAGCAGTACTTC.

The rearrangement links TRBV6-2 or TRBV6-3 to TRBJ2-4; the D gene is possibly TRBD2 (6 bases). Germline assignment: CDR1 MNHEY and CDR2 SVGEGT. The germline V and J ends were trimmed by 0 bases and 15 bases, with 18 bases remaining between them. The CDR3 extends over 14 amino acids. The CDR3 spells CASSYSLSGTSPYF. As DNA, the CDR3 is TGTGCCAGCAGTTACTCCCTGTCCGGGACTTCCCCGTACTTC.

The chain couples TRBV28 to TRBJ1-6; TRBD1 aligns across 11 bases. V dropped 6 bases and J dropped 10; count of bases not matched to a gene: 8. The CDR3 covers 15 residues. Germline CDR1 MDHEN, CDR2 SYDVKM. The CDR3 spells CASRPGTGGRSPLHF. The CDR3 nucleotides read TGTGCCAGCAGACCCGGGACAGGGGGGAGATCACCCCTCCACTTT.

The CDR3 nucleotides read TGCGCCAGCAGCTCCGGGTACGCAGCCGAGCAGTACTTC. Translation: CASSSGYAAEQYF. The chain carries TRBV5-1 and TRBJ2-7; D not resolved. The V end was cut by 3 bases, the J end by 6 bases, with 13 bases between. The CDR3 is 13 residues long. Looked up from germline, CDR1 is SGHRS and CDR2 is YFSETQ.

This clone was found once. J is TRBJ2-2 and V is TRBV18, with D maybe TRBD2 (5 bases). Germline lookup yields CDR1 KGHSH and CDR2 LQKENI. The CDR3 has 13 residues. Deletions cut 3 bases from V and 9 bases from J, with 11 bases between. CDR3 loop: CASSPPGNRELFF. The DNA for the CDR3 is TGTGCCAGCTCACCGCCGGGAAACAGGGAGCTGTTTTTT.

V and J are TRBV24-1 and TRBJ2-5; no clear D gene. From germline, CDR1 is KGHDR and CDR2 SFDVKD. This CDR3 contains 14 residues. V lost 7 bases to trimming and J lost 2 bases, with 13 bases between them. CDR3 coding DNA: TGTGCCACCAGCACCGTAGAAACTCAAGAGACCCAGTACTTC. Its translation: CATSTVETQETQYF.

This chain connects TRBV2 to TRBJ2-5; possible D gene TRBD2, 6 bases. Trimming took off 4 bases at V and 2 bases at J, with 14 bases between the two ends. CDR3 size: 15 residues. Germline loops: CDR1 SNHLY, CDR2 FYNNEI. CDR3 sequence (DNA): TGTGCCAGCAGTGGTATTAGCGGTCCTCAAGAGACCCAGTACTTC. Residues: CASSGISGPQETQYF.

The V gene is TRBV19, the J gene TRBJ1-5; D gene uncertain. In germline, CDR1 is LNHDA, CDR2 SQIVND (reference sequence). With 8 bases removed from V and 2 bases from J, the gap between germline ends came to 13 bases. The CDR3 extends over 14 amino acids. The CDR3 loop is CASDEVGGNQPQHF. CDR3 DNA sequence: TGTGCCAGTGATGAGGTTGGCGGCAATCAGCCCCAGCATTTT.